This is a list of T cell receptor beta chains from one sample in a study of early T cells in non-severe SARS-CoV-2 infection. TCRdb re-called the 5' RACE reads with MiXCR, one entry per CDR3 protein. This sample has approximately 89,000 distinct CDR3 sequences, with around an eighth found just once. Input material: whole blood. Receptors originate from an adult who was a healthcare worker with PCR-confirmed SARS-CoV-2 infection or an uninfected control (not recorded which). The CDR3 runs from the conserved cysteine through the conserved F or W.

CASSESSGGQETQYF TRBJ2-5 TRBV10-2
CSVPWTSTDTQYF TRBJ2-3 TRBV29-1
CASSLDRGKGTEAFF TRBJ1-1 TRBV7-8
CASSPLGAAKNIQYF TRBJ2-4 TRBV18
CASSLVGTYGYTF TRBJ1-2 TRBV7-2
CASRRDRANEKLFF TRBJ1-4 TRBV5-1
CASSIVGNTEAFF TRBJ1-1 TRBV27
CASSQDERRETQYF TRBJ2-5 TRBV4-1
CAISELGPGGQTSYNEQFF TRBJ2-1 TRBV10-3
CASSKAPGTANYGYTF TRBJ1-2 TRBV6-1
CASSSGQGFGKLFF TRBJ1-4 TRBV7-6
CSARDPTFGQNYGYTF TRBJ1-2 TRBV20-1
CASSQDLGGNQPQHF TRBJ1-5 TRBV3-1
CASGQQGASQPQHF TRBJ1-5 TRBV12-5
CASSTREETQYF TRBJ2-5 TRBV6-5
CASSSNANTEAFF TRBJ1-1 TRBV6-6
CASSLRGESEAFF TRBJ1-1 TRBV27
CASSLEMNEQFF TRBJ2-1 TRBV7-9
CASSDGLADTQYF TRBJ2-3 TRBV2
CASSSDRGEKLFF TRBJ1-4 TRBV11-2
CASSPAGGIGETQYF TRBJ2-5 TRBV9
CASSVVASGSDTQYF TRBJ2-3 TRBV9
CSVGWTADTGELFF TRBJ2-2 TRBV29-1
CASSLGTGASNQPQHF TRBJ1-5 TRBV5-1
CSARTGGPNEQFF TRBJ2-1 TRBV20-1